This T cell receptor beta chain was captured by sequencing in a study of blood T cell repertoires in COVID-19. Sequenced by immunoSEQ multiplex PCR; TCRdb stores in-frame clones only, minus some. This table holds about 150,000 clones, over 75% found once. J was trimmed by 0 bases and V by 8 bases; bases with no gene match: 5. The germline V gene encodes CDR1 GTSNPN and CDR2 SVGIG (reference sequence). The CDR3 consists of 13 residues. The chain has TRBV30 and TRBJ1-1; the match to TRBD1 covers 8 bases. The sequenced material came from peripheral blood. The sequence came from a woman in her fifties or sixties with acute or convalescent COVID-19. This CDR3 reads CAADRGLNTEAFF. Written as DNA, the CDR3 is TGTGCCGCCGACAGGGGCCTGAACACTGAAGCTTTCTTT.